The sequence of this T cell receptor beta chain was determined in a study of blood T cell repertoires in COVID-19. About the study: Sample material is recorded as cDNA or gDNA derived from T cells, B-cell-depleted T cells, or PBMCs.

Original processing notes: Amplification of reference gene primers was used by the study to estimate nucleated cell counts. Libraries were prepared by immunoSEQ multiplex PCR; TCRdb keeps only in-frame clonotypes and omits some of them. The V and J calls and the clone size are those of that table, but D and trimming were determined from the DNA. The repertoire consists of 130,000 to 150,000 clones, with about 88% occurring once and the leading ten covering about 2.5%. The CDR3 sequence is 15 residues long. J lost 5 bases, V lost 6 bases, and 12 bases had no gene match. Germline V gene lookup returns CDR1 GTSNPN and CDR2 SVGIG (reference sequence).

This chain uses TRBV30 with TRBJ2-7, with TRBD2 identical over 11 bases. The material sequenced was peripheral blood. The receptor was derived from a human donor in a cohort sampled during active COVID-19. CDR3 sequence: CACMIAGGPRNEQYF. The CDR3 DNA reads TGTGCCTGCATGATAGCGGGGGGGCCGAGGAACGAGCAGTACTTC.